The clone carrying this TCR beta chain was observed a single time. The sample is drawn from a study of technical replicates of blood from several donors. The assay was immunoSEQ multiplex PCR, and TCRdb's table has in-frame clones only and misses some. The profile covers about 71,000 clones, with approximately 97% appearing a single time and less than 0.25% taken by the ten largest. The CDR3 sequence is 16 residues long. Per germline, CDR1 GTSNPN and CDR2 SVGIG (reference sequence). V dropped 3 bases and J dropped 2 bases, with 20 bases sitting between them. The receptor comes from a human donor in good health. What was sequenced was T cells isolated from PBMCs. The V gene is TRBV30, the J gene TRBJ2-7, with D tentatively TRBD2 (5 bases). CDR3 sequence (DNA): TGTGCCTGGAGCGCTCCTAGAAGCGGCTACCCCTACGAGCAGTACTTC. As protein: CAWSAPRSGYPYEQYF.